This is a list of T cell receptor beta chains from one sample in a study of graft-versus-host responses after intestinal transplantation. The antigens for these receptors are not known. Method: immunoSEQ multiplex PCR; TCRdb's copy keeps in-frame clones and lacks some. The table shows about 88,000 clones, with over 90% occurring only once. The sample in question was unstimulated CD4+ T cells sorted from spleen or lymph node cells, obtained before transplant. These receptors originate from a human donor who was the organ donor for an intestinal transplant. Both conserved end residues are part of each CDR3. The D gene is left open where the match is weak. Some rows have no size entry. The others give once, few or many, or a class for an expanded clone.

-	15	TRBD1	TRBV19	TRBJ1-5	TGTGCCAGTAGTATGGGGACAGTGGCAAATCAGCCCCAGCATTTT	CASSMGTVANQPQHF
-	16	TRBD2	TRBV28	TRBJ2-2	TGTGCCAGCAGTGCCCCGTTAGCGGGGGTTACCGGGGAGCTGTTTTTT	CASSAPLAGVTGELFF
-	13	-	TRBV19	TRBJ1-5	TGTGCCAGTAGCACGGGGGGCAATCAGCCCCAGCATTTT	CASSTGGNQPQHF
-	16	TRBD2	TRBV27	TRBJ2-7	TGTGCCAGCAGCCTAAAAGGACTAGCGGATAGCTACGAGCAGTACTTC	CASSLKGLADSYEQYF
-	14	TRBD2	TRBV29-1	TRBJ2-2	TGCAGCGTTGAGGCTAGCGGGAGGACCGGGGAGCTGTTTTTT	CSVEASGRTGELFF
-	14	-	TRBV6-1	TRBJ1-1	TGTGCCACCCTGGGGAGGGGCTCGGACACTGAAGCTTTCTTT	CATLGRGSDTEAFF
-	16	-	TRBV11-3	TRBJ2-1	TGTGCCAGCAGCTCTCAGGGGTTTCCCAGGAGGGATGAGCAGTTCTTC	CASSSQGFPRRDEQFF
-	13	-	TRBV6-6	TRBJ2-1	TGTGCCAGCAGTTACTCGGGGGGCTATGAGCAGTTCTTC	CASSYSGGYEQFF
-	15	TRBD1	TRBV6-6	TRBJ1-3	TGTGCCAGCAGTTACACAGGGGGAGAAGGAAACACCATATATTTT	CASSYTGGEGNTIYF
-	15	TRBD1	TRBV19	TRBJ2-7	TGTGCCAGTAGTATGGGCGGACAGGGTTCCTACGAGCAGTACTTC	CASSMGGQGSYEQYF
once	16	-	TRBV5-1	TRBJ2-1	TGCGCCAGCAGCTTGGGCTCTACTGCCTCCTACAATGAGCAGTTCTTC	CASSLGSTASYNEQFF
-	17	-	TRBV11-3	TRBJ2-1	TGTGCCAGCAGCTTTGGCCTCAGTAGCTCAGACGTCCATGAGCAGTTCTTC	CASSFGLSSSDVHEQFF
-	15	TRBD1	TRBV28	TRBJ1-5	TGTGCCAGCAGTTACTCGACAGGGGTCAATCAGCCCCAGCATTTT	CASSYSTGVNQPQHF
once	17	TRBD1	TRBV5-1	TRBJ1-2	TGCGCCAGCAGACCGTATAATATGGACAGGTCTAACTATGGCTACACCTTC	CASRPYNMDRSNYGYTF
-	17	TRBD2	TRBV18	TRBJ2-3	TGTGCCAGCTCGTGGACTAGCGGGGGGGTTGGCACAGATACGCAGTATTTT	CASSWTSGGVGTDTQYF
few	19	TRBD2	TRBV23-1	TRBJ2-2	TGCGCCACCGCACCGGGACTAGCGGGGGCGATATTCTCCACCGGGGAGCTGTTTTTT	CATAPGLAGAIFSTGELFF
-	16	-	TRBV7-2	TRBJ2-1	TGTGCCAGCAGCTTAGTACCGTCAATCTCCTACAATGAGCAGTTCTTC	CASSLVPSISYNEQFF
-	13	-	TRBV6-5	TRBJ2-5	TGTGCCAGCAGTTTGAGGGGGGGAGAGACCCAGTACTTC	CASSLRGGETQYF
-	15	-	TRBV6-5	TRBJ2-7	TGTGCCAGCAGCCCTACGGGAGGGGGACAGCACGAGCAGTACTTC	CASSPTGGGQHEQYF
-	13	-	TRBV28	TRBJ1-5	TGTGCCAGCAGGGTATTGAGCGACCAGCCCCAGCATTTT	CASRVLSDQPQHF
-	14	TRBD1	TRBV11-3	TRBJ1-4	TGTGCCAGCAGCATGGGACAGGGAAATGAAAAACTGTTTTTT	CASSMGQGNEKLFF
once	15	TRBD1	TRBV4-3	TRBJ1-6	TGCGCCAGCAGCCAAGGGGGGGACAGAAATTCACCCCTCCACTTT	CASSQGGDRNSPLHF
-	16	TRBD1	TRBV5-6	TRBJ2-2	TGTGCCAGCAGCTGGACAGGGTTTGCGAGCACCGGGGAGCTGTTTTTT	CASSWTGFASTGELFF
-	13	-	TRBV5-1	TRBJ2-7	TGCGCCAGCGGCCAGACAGCAGCCTACGAGCAGTACTTC	CASGQTAAYEQYF
-	15	TRBD2	TRBV11-2	TRBJ2-7	TGTGCCAGCAGCCCCGGGGGGGCGAACCGCTACGAGCAGTACTTC	CASSPGGANRYEQYF
-	13	-	TRBV25-1	TRBJ1-4	TGTGCCAGCAGTGGGGCCCACAATGAAAAACTGTTTTTT	CASSGAHNEKLFF
few	13	-	TRBV5-1	TRBJ1-1	TGCGCCAGCAGCTCGGCGGGGAACACTGAAGCTTTCTTT	CASSSAGNTEAFF
few	14	-	TRBV6-1	TRBJ1-1	TGTGCCAGCAGTATAAACCAGGGGAACACTGAAGCTTTCTTT	CASSINQGNTEAFF
-	15	-	TRBV6-5	TRBJ1-5	TGTGCCAGCAGCTCAGGGCTTCACGTTGATCAGCCCCAGCATTTT	CASSSGLHVDQPQHF
-	14	TRBD1	TRBV2	TRBJ2-1	TGTGCCAGCAGAATACAGGGGGGTACCAATGAGCAGTTCTTC	CASRIQGGTNEQFF
-	16	TRBD1	TRBV5-1	TRBJ2-1	TGCGCCAGCAGCGTGGGAGGACAGGGGGCGAGAAATGAGCAGTTCTTC	CASSVGGQGARNEQFF
-	18	TRBD1	TRBV13	TRBJ1-3	TGTGCCAGCAGCCACTTAGGGACAGGGGGTTCCTCTGGAAACACCATATATTTT	CASSHLGTGGSSGNTIYF
-	15	-	TRBV5-1	TRBJ1-1	TGCGCCAGCAGCTTGGGAGGTCGGGGTAACACTGAAGCTTTCTTT	CASSLGGRGNTEAFF
-	15	-	TRBV9	TRBJ2-7	TGTGCCAGCAGCGAGTCTTCTTGGGGTGCCTACGAGCAGTACTTC	CASSESSWGAYEQYF
-	15	-	TRBV6-1	TRBJ2-5	TGTGCCAGCAGCGAACAGGGAGGTGGAAGGGAGACCCAGTACTTC	CASSEQGGGRETQYF
-	15	TRBD2	TRBV11-2	TRBJ2-7	TGTGCCAGCAGCTTCACTAGCGGGGGCTCCTACGAGCAGTACTTC	CASSFTSGGSYEQYF
-	12	-	TRBV13	TRBJ2-7	TGTGCCAGCAGCTTCCCCCCCGGCGAGCAGTACTTC	CASSFPPGEQYF
-	16	TRBD2	TRBV5-1	TRBJ2-3	TGCGCCAGCAGCTTGGGAAGCGGGGGGGGCACAGATACGCAGTATTTT	CASSLGSGGGTDTQYF
once	17	-	TRBV28	TRBJ1-2	TGTGCCAGCAGTCCGGGCCGAGGGGGGGAGTGGAACTATGGCTACACCTTC	CASSPGRGGEWNYGYTF
-	15	TRBD1	TRBV2	TRBJ2-2	TGTGCCAGCCGGGGCGGGACAGGGATCCCCGGGGAGCTGTTTTTT	CASRGGTGIPGELFF
-	13	TRBD1	TRBV6-1	TRBJ1-2	TGTGCCAGCAGTCCGACAGGGAGGCATGGCTACACCTTC	CASSPTGRHGYTF
-	13	TRBD1	TRBV6-1	TRBJ1-1	TGTGCCAGCAGTCGACAGGGAAACACTGAAGCTTTCTTT	CASSRQGNTEAFF
-	13	-	TRBV2	TRBJ1-5	TGTGCCAGCAGAAAGGGTCCCAATCAGCCCCAGCATTTT	CASRKGPNQPQHF
-	15	TRBD2	TRBV5-1	TRBJ2-1	TGCGCCAGCAGCTTGGGGCTAGCGGTATACAATGAGCAGTTCTTC	CASSLGLAVYNEQFF
once	13	-	TRBV7-3	TRBJ2-5	TGTGCCAGCAGTCGGGGGAAGGAAGAGACCCAGTACTTC	CASSRGKEETQYF
-	16	TRBD2	TRBV7-3	TRBJ2-3	TGTGCCAGCAGCCTTAGCGGGGGGGCCAGCGCAGATACGCAGTATTTT	CASSLSGGASADTQYF
-	16	-	TRBV6-1	TRBJ1-1	TGTGCCATCAGTGGGGCCGTCCAGGGCGGGCACACTGAAGCTTTCTTT	CAISGAVQGGHTEAFF
-	15	-	TRBV28	TRBJ2-7	TGTGCCAGCAGGCGGGACACACAGGGGACCTACGAGCAGTACTTC	CASRRDTQGTYEQYF
-	13	-	TRBV7-3	TRBJ2-3	TGTGCCAGCAGCTTTGGCTTTGCAGATACGCAGTATTTT	CASSFGFADTQYF
-	15	TRBD1	TRBV19	TRBJ1-1	TGTGCCAGTAGTCCTAGACAGGGGGCTCGTACTGAAGCTTTCTTT	CASSPRQGARTEAFF